These 30 T cell receptor beta chains were sequenced from one sample in a study of shared clonotypes between healthy human individuals. Generated by immunoSEQ multiplex PCR, the TCRdb table keeps only in-frame clones and is missing some. The table records around 600,000 clones, less than 98% of them present only once. Material: naive CD4+ T cells sorted from blood. The subset denotes: CD45RA+ positively selected. The receptors come from a woman in her 30s in good health.

This chain uses TRBV28 with TRBJ2-7, with a possible D match to TRBD2 (5 bases). V was cut by 6 bases and J by 6 bases, with 18 bases left in between. This CDR3 comprises 14 residues. CDR1 and CDR2 (germline): MDHEN, SYDVKM. The CDR3: CASRIGGEKSEQYF. The CDR3, as DNA: TGTGCCAGCAGGATAGGTGGGGAGAAGAGCGAGCAGTACTTC.

This chain uses TRBV10-2 with TRBJ1-1; unclear D gene. Germline V lookup: CDR1 WSHSY, CDR2 SAAADI. There are 14 residues in the CDR3. Between the trimmed V and J ends, which lost 4 bases and 0 bases, there was a span of 9 bases. The CDR3 nucleotides read TGCGCCAGCAGTGCTCCCGGTTTGAACACTGAAGCTTTCTTT. This encodes CASSAPGLNTEAFF.

The chain employs TRBV11-1 and TRBJ2-5, with 9 bases matching TRBD2. This CDR3 spans 16 amino acids. The germline V gene encodes CDR1 SGHAT and CDR2 FQDESV (reference sequence). The J segment lost 5 bases and the V segment lost 1 base, leaving 8 bases of the junction unmatched. The CDR3 loop reads CASSLGAREGPETQYF. CDR3 DNA sequence: TGTGCCAGCAGCTTAGGGGCGCGGGAGGGCCCTGAGACCCAGTACTTC.

The J gene is TRBJ1-2, the V gene TRBV28; 9 bases are a match to TRBD1. Germline values: CDR1 MDHEN, CDR2 SYDVKM. V gave up 8 bases and J gave up 0 bases; unmatched junction bases: 7. This CDR3 region has 15 residues. The CDR3 bases are TGTGCCAGCCTGGACAGGGGCCCTTCTAACTATGGCTACACCTTC. Residues: CASLDRGPSNYGYTF.

This clone was seen once. J is TRBJ1-2 and V is TRBV28, with 11 bases lining up with TRBD1. V lost 4 bases and J lost 7; bases outside the gene matches: 5. Germline CDR1 and CDR2: MDHEN and SYDVKM. The CDR3 spans 14 residues. CDR3 amino acids: CASSSPGQGGGYTF. The CDR3 DNA follows: TGTGCCAGCAGTTCACCGGGACAGGGGGGTGGCTACACCTTC.

V and J are TRBV7-9 and TRBJ2-1; D call uncertain. CDR1 and CDR2 from the germline V gene are SEHNR and FQNEAQ (reference sequence). Trimming stripped 7 bases from V and 9 bases from J, with 4 bases between. The CDR3 spans 9 residues. CDR3 loop: CASNREQFF. The DNA for the CDR3 is TGTGCCAGCAACCGTGAGCAGTTCTTC.

V gene TRBV28 combines with J gene TRBJ2-1; 12 positions match TRBD2. The V segment lost 6 bases and the J segment 4 bases; nucleotides outside the gene matches: 10. The CDR3 is 17 amino acids. Germline CDR1 MDHEN, CDR2 SYDVKM. In nucleotides, the CDR3 is TGTGCCAGCAGCCCAAAACTCGGACTAGCGGGGTACAATGAGCAGTTCTTC. Protein sequence: CASSPKLGLAGYNEQFF.

The genes are TRBV4-1 and TRBJ2-7; 7 nucleotides match TRBD2. Germline values: CDR1 MGHRA, CDR2 YSYEKL. This CDR3 has 18 residues. With 4 bases clipped from V and 2 bases from J, the junction kept 17 bases outside the gene matches. CDR3 amino acids: CASSPLLAGRTQTYEQYF. In DNA, the CDR3 is TGCGCCAGCAGCCCCCTATTAGCGGGTAGAACCCAAACCTACGAGCAGTACTTC.

The chain joins TRBV14 to TRBJ2-1; D is unresolved. CDR1 is SGHDN and CDR2 is FVKESK in the germline V gene. The CDR3 spans 17 residues. V was cut by 0 bases and J by 6 bases, with 18 bases left in between. The CDR3 nucleotides read TGTGCCAGCAGCCAAGATGGTTGGAGAGACTCCATCAATGAGCAGTTCTTC. Its protein is CASSQDGWRDSINEQFF.

V gene TRBV7-2 combines with J gene TRBJ2-1, with 9 bases aligning to TRBD2. With V trimmed by 5 bases and J by 4 bases, 9 bases remained unmatched. The CDR3 is 16 residues long. Germline CDR1 SGHTA, CDR2 FQGNSA. CDR3 nucleotides: TGTGCCAGCAGCGTTGGCGGGAGGGTGGTGTACAATGAGCAGTTCTTC. This codes for CASSVGGRVVYNEQFF.

The chain joins TRBV6-4 to TRBJ2-6; D is unresolved. Germline lookup yields CDR1 MRHNA and CDR2 SNTAGT. This CDR3 is built from 18 residues. Trimming removed 5 bases from V and 5 bases from J, with 22 bases in between. The CDR3 nucleotides are TGTGCCAGCAGTTTCGATCGCACACGACAAAGTCGGGCCAACGTCCTGACTTTC. Protein product: CASSFDRTRQSRANVLTF.

The chain is built from TRBV7-9 and TRBJ2-1; perhaps D is TRBD1 or TRBD2 (5 bases each). The V end was cut by 5 bases, the J end by 6 bases, with 23 bases between. The CDR3 runs 17 residues. Germline CDR1 and CDR2: SEHNR and FQNEAQ (reference sequence). Written as DNA, the CDR3 is TGTGCCAGCAGCCCTTCTAAGGCCGGGACCTACGGCAATGAGCAGTTCTTC. This translates into CASSPSKAGTYGNEQFF.

This clone was detected only once. The chain combines TRBV19 with TRBJ2-2; 7 bases are shared with TRBD2. Germline-derived CDR1 and CDR2 are LNHDA and SQIVND (reference sequence). CDR3 length: 15 amino acids. The junction had 7 bases not matched to a gene; V was cut back by 3 bases and J by 6 bases. Here the CDR3 DNA reads TGTGCCAGTAGTATCGGGGGAGGGGTCGCCGGGGAGCTGTTTTTT. It translates to CASSIGGGVAGELFF. The full variable domain, completed using reference TRBV19 and TRBJ2-2, is DGGITQSPKYLFRKEGQNVTLSCEQNLNHDAMYWYRQDPGQGLRLIYYSQIVNDFQKGDIAEGYSVSREKKESFPLTVTSAQKNPTAFYLCASSIGGGVAGELFFGEGSRLTVL.

V usage is TRBV5-8 and J usage is TRBJ2-5; 8 bases are a match to TRBD1. CDR3 length equals 15 residues. Per the germline V gene, CDR1 is SGHTS and CDR2 is YDEGEE. Unmatched junction bases numbered 8, after V lost 3 bases and J lost 4 bases. The CDR3, as DNA: TGTGCCAGCAGCTCCGGGCAGGGGGCCGGAGAGACCCAGTACTTC. It encodes CASSSGQGAGETQYF.

This sequence joins TRBV28 and TRBJ1-1; weak D call: TRBD1 (6 bases). Trimming stripped 11 bases from V and 4 bases from J, with 17 bases between. This CDR3 region has 13 residues. Per the germline V gene, CDR1 is MDHEN and CDR2 is SYDVKM. As DNA, the CDR3 is TGTGCCTGCCTGAACTCGGGGGCCACTGAAGCTTTCTTT. This codes for CACLNSGATEAFF.

This chain connects TRBV7-2 to TRBJ1-1; D unclear. The length of the CDR3 is 13 residues. Trimming stripped 1 base from V and 3 bases from J, with 6 bases between. Germline CDR1 SGHTA, CDR2 FQGNSA. CDR3 sequence: CASSLGTDTEAFF. CDR3 bases: TGTGCCAGCAGCTTAGGCACAGACACTGAAGCTTTCTTT.

This clone was seen once. The chain is built from TRBV5-1 and TRBJ2-3, with a possible D match to TRBD1 (5 bases). The germline V gene encodes CDR1 SGHRS and CDR2 YFSETQ. The V and J ends lost 4 bases and 5 bases respectively, with 11 bases between them. The CDR3 has 13 residues. The CDR3 loop is CASSPQDLDTQYF. In nucleotides, the CDR3 is TGCGCCAGCAGCCCACAGGACCTAGATACGCAGTATTTT.

The rearrangement links TRBV7-6 to TRBJ2-5; unclear D gene. The V end was cut by 1 base, the J end by 0 bases, with 3 bases between. Germline loops: CDR1 SGHVS, CDR2 FNYEAQ. The CDR3 has 13 amino acids. The CDR3 reads CASSLGYQETQYF. The CDR3, as DNA: TGTGCCAGCAGCTTAGGGTACCAAGAGACCCAGTACTTC. Full variable domain (rest looked up from reference TRBV7-6 and TRBJ2-5): GAGVSQSPRYKVTKRGQDVALRCDPISGHVSLYWYRQALGQGPEFLTYFNYEAQQDKSGLPNDRFSAERPEGSISTLTIQRTEQRDSAMYRCASSLGYQETQYFGPGTRLLVL.

To note about this clone: Relative to the germline gene, one junction end is altered; a read error may explain this. This chain joins TRBV6-1 and TRBJ1-1; 9 bases fit TRBD1. Germline V gives CDR1 MNHNS, CDR2 SASEGT. CDR3 size: 15 residues. CDR3 sequence: CASREGTGLNTEAFF. The CDR3 region has the DNA TGTGCCAGCAGGGAAGGGACAGGGTTGAACACTGAAGCTTTCTTT.

The chain uses TRBV19 and TRBJ1-5, with TRBD1 matching 7 bases. V shed 5 bases and J 4 bases; nucleotides not matched to a gene: 11. Germline assignment: CDR1 LNHDA and CDR2 SQIVND (reference sequence). This CDR3 has 16 amino acids. CDR3 region: CASSVTGKGQNQPQHF. For the CDR3, the DNA is TGTGCCAGTAGTGTGACAGGGAAAGGCCAAAATCAGCCCCAGCATTTT.

The CDR3 sequence is CAWTPSLNTGELFF. The CDR3 bases are TGTGCCTGGACCCCCTCCTTGAACACCGGGGAGCTGTTTTTT. The V gene is TRBV30, the J gene TRBJ2-2; D unclear. V was cut by 4 bases and J by 1 base, with 10 bases left in between. This CDR3 region has 14 residues. CDR1 and CDR2 (germline): GTSNPN, SVGIG (reference sequence).

This clone came up once. This chain connects TRBV27 to TRBJ2-3; no definite D call. There are 12 residues in the CDR3. V lost 6 bases and J lost 6, with 10 bases in between. CDR1 is MNHEY and CDR2 is SMNVEV in the germline V gene (reference sequence). CDR3 in DNA: TGTGCCAGCAGGGACCCTCTGGATACGCAGTATTTT. This sequence encodes CASRDPLDTQYF.

This clone was counted between two and nine times. CDR3 in amino acids: CAWSRQADQPQHF. The CDR3 DNA reads as TGTGCCTGGTCGAGACAGGCCGATCAGCCCCAGCATTTT. This rearrangement joins TRBV30 to TRBJ1-5; D might be TRBD1 (6 bases). This CDR3 region has 13 residues. Germline assignment: CDR1 GTSNPN and CDR2 SVGIG (reference sequence). Trimming removed 5 bases from V and 5 bases from J, with 13 bases in between.

The J gene is TRBJ1-4, the V gene TRBV6-1; no clear D gene. Looked up from germline, CDR1 is MNHNS and CDR2 is SASEGT. This CDR3 is 9 amino acids long. V was shortened by 2 bases and J by 11 bases, with 0 bases between the two germline ends. The CDR3 is CASSEKLFF. The CDR3 DNA sequence: TGTGCCAGCAGTGAAAAACTGTTTTTT.

The count of this clone is one. At the DNA level, this CDR3 is encoded by other sequences in the same sample as well. The CDR3 here is CASSLWTGDSGNTIYF. CDR3 nucleotide sequence: TGTGCCAGCAGTTTATGGACAGGAGACTCTGGAAACACCATATATTTT. The chain recombines TRBV28 with TRBJ1-3; a possible D gene is TRBD1 (6 bases). The CDR3 extends over 16 amino acids. The germline V gene has CDR1 MDHEN and CDR2 SYDVKM. Trimming cost V 0 bases and J 0 bases, with 9 bases left between them.

V and J are TRBV18 and TRBJ2-2; 7 nucleotides agree with TRBD2. Trimming removed 1 base from V and 6 bases from J; junction bases left unmatched: 8. The CDR3 consists of 16 residues. The germline CDR1 and CDR2 sequences are KGHSH and LQKENI. The DNA of the CDR3 is TGTGCCAGCTCACCACTATCTGCGGGAGTGGCCGGGGAGCTGTTTTTT. The encoded protein is CASSPLSAGVAGELFF. Complete variable domain (other parts from reference TRBV18 and TRBJ2-2): NAGVMQNPRHLVRRRGQEARLRCSPMKGHSHVYWYRQLPEEGLKFMVYLQKENIIDESGMPKERFSAEFPKEGPSILRIQQVVRGDSAAYFCASSPLSAGVAGELFFGEGSRLTVL.

This chain joins TRBV7-2 and TRBJ1-1; D is unclear. CDR3 length: 15 residues. V shed 2 bases and J shed 0 bases, with 10 bases lying between them. CDR1 and CDR2 (germline): SGHTA, FQGNSA. Written as DNA, the CDR3 is TGTGCCAGCAGCTTAATCCCTGCGATGAACACTGAAGCTTTCTTT. Amino acid sequence: CASSLIPAMNTEAFF. The full variable domain, in which reference TRBV7-2 and TRBJ1-1 provide the parts outside the CDR3, is GAGVSQSPSNKVTEKGKDVELRCDPISGHTALYWYRQSLGQGLEFLIYFQGNSAPDKSGLPSDRFSAERTGGSVSTLTIQRTQQEDSAVYLCASSLIPAMNTEAFFGQGTRLTVV.

The chain joins TRBV7-6 to TRBJ2-5; D uncertain. CDR3 length: 13 amino acids. Trimming pared 2 bases from V and 2 bases from J, leaving 6 bases between. From germline, CDR1 is SGHVS and CDR2 FNYEAQ. The CDR3: CASSLYSQETQYF. The DNA for the CDR3 is TGTGCCAGCAGCTTATACAGTCAAGAGACCCAGTACTTC.

J is TRBJ2-7 and V is TRBV19, with D possibly called TRBD1 or TRBD2 (7 bases each). Trimming took off 4 bases at V and 5 bases at J, with 12 bases between the two ends. Looked up from germline, CDR1 is LNHDA and CDR2 is SQIVND (reference sequence). The CDR3 runs to 13 residues. The CDR3 coding sequence is TGTGCCAGTAGTAGACAGGGAGGGAACGAGCAGTACTTC. Its translation: CASSRQGGNEQYF.

This chain uses TRBV7-6 with TRBJ2-7; a weak D match, TRBD2 (6 bases). The germline V and J ends were trimmed by 10 bases and 0 bases, with 10 bases remaining between them. In germline, CDR1 is SGHVS, CDR2 FNYEAQ. The CDR3 runs to 12 residues. CDR3 amino acids: CAISDYSYEQYF. The CDR3 DNA reads TGTGCCATCTCGGACTACTCCTACGAGCAGTACTTC.